A selection of T cell receptor beta chains follows, all from one sample in a study of blood T cells in healthy people across ages. TCRdb re-analysed the 5' RACE reads in MiXCR, keeping a single row per CDR3 protein. This table has about a million distinct CDR3 sequences, roughly 43% appearing once. Material for sequencing was blood. The origin of the receptors is a man aged 30 to 45 in good health. CDR3s include the opening cysteine and the closing phenylalanine or tryptophan. D genes are given only for firm matches. The size field is filled for only some rows; it gives once, few, many or a size class.

d_call j_call cdr3_length clone_size v_call cdr3_aa cdr3_nt
. TRBJ2-7 14 few TRBV7-9 CASSLRRGGYEQYF TGTGCCAGCAGCTTACGCAGGGGGGGCTACGAGCAGTACTTC
. TRBJ1-2 15 . TRBV7-8 CASSLGPNRARGYTF TGTGCCAGCAGCTTAGGTCCCAATCGGGCTCGTGGCTACACCTTC
. TRBJ2-7 15 few TRBV29-1 CRGKNGRTPDYEQYF TGCAGGGGGAAAAATGGACGGACACCCGACTACGAGCAGTACTTC
TRBD1 TRBJ2-7 15 many TRBV3-1 CASSPGQGGSYEQYF TGTGCCAGCAGCCCTGGACAGGGGGGCTCCTACGAGCAGTACTTC
. TRBJ1-2 17 . TRBV3-1 CASSQDLGQLANYGYTF TGTGCCAGCAGCCAAGATCTTGGGCAACTAGCTAACTATGGCTACACCTTC
. TRBJ2-1 13 many TRBV5-1 CASSLGPYNEQFF TGCGCCAGCAGCTTGGGACCGTACAATGAGCAGTTCTTC
. TRBJ1-4 15 . TRBV3-1 CASSQSWASNEKLFF TGTGCCAGCAGCCAAAGCTGGGCCTCCAATGAAAAACTGTTTTTT
. TRBJ1-6 15 . TRBV20-1 CSARGPGNDNSPLHF TGCAGTGCTAGAGGGCCCGGGAACGATAATTCACCCCTCCACTTT
. TRBJ1-2 15 . TRBV25-1 CASGEGGLGIYGYTF TGTGCCAGCGGTGAAGGAGGGCTAGGTATCTATGGCTACACCTTC
TRBD2 TRBJ2-3 15 few TRBV6-4 CASSDSAGGGDTQYF TGTGCCAGCAGTGACTCGGCGGGGGGAGGGGATACGCAGTATTTT
TRBD2 TRBJ2-4 18 . TRBV20-1 CSASGRLAGGDSRNIQYF TGCAGTGCTAGTGGGAGACTAGCGGGGGGCGACTCGCGGAACATTCAGTACTTC
. TRBJ2-7 16 . TRBV6-2/TRBV6-3 CASSSATGTSAYEQYF TGTGCCAGCAGCTCCGCTACCGGGACCTCAGCCTACGAGCAGTACTTC
TRBD1 TRBJ1-1 16 few TRBV6-1 CASTTTGGLRGTEAFF TGTGCCAGCACTACGACAGGGGGCTTGCGGGGCACTGAAGCTTTCTTT
. TRBJ2-3 17 . TRBV10-3 CAISDQVVGRGTDTQYF TGTGCCATCAGTGATCAAGTCGTGGGACGGGGCACAGATACGCAGTATTTT
TRBD2 TRBJ2-3 18 few TRBV4-2 CASSRVGTSGTSTDTQYF TGTGCCAGCAGTCGAGTCGGGACTAGCGGGACTAGCACAGATACGCAGTATTTT
. TRBJ2-3 15 . TRBV5-1 CASRTGTSSTDTQYF TGCGCCAGCAGAACCGGGACTTCTAGCACAGATACGCAGTATTTT
TRBD2 TRBJ2-3 15 . TRBV27 CASSSLAGGADTQYF TGTGCCAGCAGTTCCCTAGCGGGGGGCGCAGATACGCAGTATTTT
TRBD1 TRBJ2-7 16 many TRBV4-3 CASSHSATGETYEQYF TGCGCCAGCAGCCATTCCGCGACAGGGGAAACCTACGAGCAGTACTTC
. TRBJ1-6 13 . TRBV2 CASMSDGNSPLHF TGTGCCAGCATGAGCGACGGGAATTCACCCCTCCACTTT
TRBD2 TRBJ2-1 15 . TRBV27 CASSLAGGYYKEQFF TGTGCCAGCAGTCTAGCGGGGGGCTACTACAAGGAGCAGTTCTTC
. TRBJ2-7 14 . TRBV29-1 CSVGTSGVGWEQYF TGCAGCGTTGGGACCTCCGGGGTAGGTTGGGAGCAGTACTTC
. TRBJ2-7 13 . TRBV27 CASSSRSPYEQYF TGTGCCAGCAGTTCCAGGAGCCCCTACGAGCAGTACTTC
TRBD2 TRBJ2-3 18 few TRBV9 CASSVLGTSGGGADTQYF TGTGCCAGCAGCGTACTAGGGACTAGCGGGGGGGGTGCAGATACGCAGTATTTT
TRBD2 TRBJ2-1 16 many TRBV6-5 CASSYSKRGGSNEQFF TGTGCCAGCAGTTACTCGAAGCGGGGGGGTTCCAATGAGCAGTTCTTC